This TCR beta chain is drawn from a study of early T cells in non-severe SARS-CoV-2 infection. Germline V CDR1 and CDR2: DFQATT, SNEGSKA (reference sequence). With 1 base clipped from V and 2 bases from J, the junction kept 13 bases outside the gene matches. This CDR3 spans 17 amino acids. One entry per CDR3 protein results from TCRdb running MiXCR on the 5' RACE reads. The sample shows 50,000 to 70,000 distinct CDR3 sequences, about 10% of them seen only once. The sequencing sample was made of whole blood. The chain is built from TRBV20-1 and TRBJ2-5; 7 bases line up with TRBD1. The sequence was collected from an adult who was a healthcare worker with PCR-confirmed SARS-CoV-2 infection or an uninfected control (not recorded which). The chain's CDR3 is CSARGTTETGPQETQYF. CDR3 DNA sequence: TGCAGTGCTAGAGGGACCACCGAGACAGGGCCACAAGAGACCCAGTACTTC.